This TCR beta chain was documented in a study of blood T cells in healthy people across ages. Study outcomes and limitations: For the donors, CMV status was unknown and possibly confounded expanded clonotype changes.

With a J-beta primer mix and a sample-barcoded 5' primer, a second PCR ran about 6 to 11 cycles. Every sample produced at least 2.5 million CDR3-containing paired-end reads. TCRdb re-called the 5' RACE reads through MiXCR, storing one row per CDR3 protein. The data hold 500,000 to 550,000 distinct CDR3 sequences, with around 24% observed a single time. Isolated per sample were at least 6 million PBMCs. This clonotype was counted a single time. As yet, its antigen is unknown. The ends lost 3 bases at V and 11 bases at J; junction bases unmatched: 10. Germline values: CDR1 SGHTA, CDR2 FQGNSA. The CDR3 spans 15 residues. The sample was also linked to a second study, of T cells of mothers and their children. From that paper: The sample comes from 8 or 9 healthy Caucasian donors: mothers and children.

Material: blood. The TCR was taken from a boy aged 10-17 years in good health. The chain employs TRBV7-2 and TRBJ2-5; the match to TRBD1 covers 12 bases. CDR3 bases: TGTGCCAGCAGCTTCCGGGACAGGGGGCAGTACAAGCAGTACTTC. Translation: CASSFRDRGQYKQYF. Using reference TRBV7-2 and TRBJ2-5 for the parts outside the CDR3, the full variable domain is GAGVSQSPSNKVTEKGKDVELRCDPISGHTALYWYRQSLGQGLEFLIYFQGNSAPDKSGLPSDRFSAERTGGSVSTLTIQRTQQEDSAVYLCASSFRDRGQYKQYFGPGTRLLVL.